This record looks at one T cell receptor beta chain sequence and its context. This specimen belongs to a study of blood T cell repertoires in COVID-19. Study-wide context: Acute and convalescent COVID-19 specimens originated in the United States, Italy and Spain.

Per the original methods: Using reference gene primer amplification, nucleated cell counts were estimated. Libraries were prepared by immunoSEQ multiplex PCR; TCRdb keeps only in-frame clonotypes and omits some of them. D and trimming come from the DNA, and the V and J calls and clone size come from that table. The sample contains roughly 250,000 clones, roughly 87% of which appear only once. Living in 24 US areas, the participants were between roughly 18 and 95 years of age. Participant-given clinical history determined each cohort assignment. There are 16 residues in the CDR3. CDR1 is MNHEY and CDR2 is SMNVEV in the germline V gene (reference sequence). The V end lost 6 bases, the J end lost 4 bases, and 18 bases lay between the germline ends.

The source of this sequence is a young woman with acute COVID-19. The sequencing input was PBMCs or T cells enriched from blood (not recorded which). The V gene is TRBV27, the J gene TRBJ2-2; a possible D gene is TRBD1 (7 bases). This chain's CDR3 is CASRGGPGQSTGELFF. In DNA form, the CDR3 reads TGTGCCAGCAGGGGGGGCCCGGGACAGAGCACCGGGGAGCTGTTTTTT.